This TCR beta chain emerged from a study of human T cells and chemical hapten exposure. The CDR3 length is 15 residues. Between the trimmed V and J ends, which lost 3 bases and 2 bases, there was a span of 16 bases. From germline, CDR1 is DFQATT and CDR2 SNEGSKA (reference sequence). Time point meaning: patch test 1, 2 weeks after DPC sensitization. Noted treatment: therapeutic diphenylcyclopropenone sensitization with weekly scalp DPC. TCRdb processed the RACE reads anew with MiXCR; each CDR3 protein has one entry. The sample lists approximately 60,000 distinct CDR3 sequences, about 9.3% occurring once. This clonotype came up many times.

The V and J genes are TRBV20-1 and TRBJ2-5, with D tentatively TRBD2 (7 bases). Sequenced material: whole blood, taken in connection with sensitization to the hapten diphenylcyclopropenone (DPC). The sequence derives from a middle-aged woman with alopecia areata. Some clones in this sample may be carry-over from other donors' samples. The CDR3 reads CSASARGRLQETQYF. Here the CDR3 DNA reads TGCAGTGCTAGCGCGCGGGGGCGGCTGCAAGAGACCCAGTACTTC.